The clone carrying this TCR beta chain has a handful of counts. Antigen unknown. TCRdb re-called the 5' RACE reads through MiXCR, storing one row per CDR3 protein. The sample carries some 400,000 distinct CDR3 sequences, under 25% recorded once. This CDR3 comprises 14 residues. The V and J ends lost 6 bases and 6 bases, in that order; junction bases with no gene match: 5. These data are taken from a study of CD8 T cells in ankylosing spondylitis. Findings and caveats of the study: Earlier work had already found some motif variants in reactive arthritis synovial fluid and blood. Apparently characteristic of ankylosing spondylitis blood was a TCR beta motif (eight highly homologous variants).

The sequence derives from a male donor with ankylosing spondylitis. Sequencing was carried out using blood, either unsorted or a sorted T cell fraction (not recorded which). This chain uses TRBV12-3 or TRBV12-4 with TRBJ2-2, with 9 bases matching TRBD1. The CDR3 protein is CASRRQGVAGELFF. The CDR3 DNA is TGTGCCAGCAGAAGACAGGGGGTGGCCGGGGAGCTGTTTTTT.